This TCR beta chain emerged from a study of T cell changes during pregnancy in multiple sclerosis (dated by TCRdb to the late 2010s). Context from the whole study: The study looked at changes in the T cell repertoire across pregnancy in women with multiple sclerosis.

The library was obtained by the immunoSEQ multiplex PCR assay. TCRdb re-hosts the immuneACCESS table, in-frame sequences only. Its copies lack some clones; in the studies checked, an unresolved V gene accounts for under half of them, and the cause for the rest is not known. The sample records tens of thousands of clones, roughly 93% of which are singletons. The top ten hold approximately 1.4% of the sample. On this clone: It has no known antigen specificity. No clone much larger than this one lies a single base away; base qualities are absent.

The sequence was obtained from a female donor with multiple sclerosis, enrolled in a pregnancy study. The sequencing here drew on peripheral blood, taken in the third trimester of pregnancy.

The CDR3 reads as follows: CASSHSPARSQETQYF. The DNA sequence is as follows: TGTGCCAGCAGCCACAGCCCTGCTAGAAGCCAAGAGACCCAGTACTTC. Rearrangement joined TRBV4-2 to TRBJ2-5, with an unclear D gene assignment. Inclusive of the bounding cysteine and phenylalanine, the CDR3 is 16 residues long. The sequence is cut down to CDR3 DNA, 48 bases in frame from base 1. From the germline V gene, CDR1 is LGHNA and CDR2 is YNFKEQ. The V and J ends are trimmed by 3 bases and 1 base, leaving 15 bases between them.